The 22 T cell receptor beta chains presented below share a single source sample, sequenced in a study of Ad26.COV2.S vaccination and SARS-CoV-2 variants. Sequenced by immunoSEQ multiplex PCR; TCRdb stores in-frame clones only, minus some. Altogether about 420,000 clones are present, around 87% being singletons, with the ten largest covering about 4%. Documented treatment: around 19 received Ad26.COV2.S at low or high dose, single or two shots; roughly 5 received placebo; per-sample allocation not given. The investigators took samples on day 63 after the first vaccine or placebo injection. Sample: peripheral blood, taken in a trial of Ad26.COV2.S vaccine versus placebo. These receptors were taken from a person aged 18-60 years who received the Ad26.COV2.S COVID-19 vaccine or a placebo.

This chain connects TRBV5-1 to TRBJ2-1; 9 nucleotides line up with TRBD2. With V trimmed by 2 bases and J by 0 bases, 12 bases remained unmatched. CDR3 length: 19 amino acids. Per germline, CDR1 SGHRS and CDR2 YFSETQ. CDR3 in amino acids: CASSFTITSGHSSYNEQFF. CDR3 in DNA: TGCGCCAGCAGCTTTACAATTACTAGCGGGCACAGCTCCTACAATGAGCAGTTCTTC.

This chain links TRBV6-6 with TRBJ2-5; 12 nucleotides match TRBD2. Germline V gene data show CDR1 as MNHNY and CDR2 as SVGAGI (reference sequence). The CDR3 runs 15 residues. The V segment lost 6 bases and the J segment 5 bases; nucleotides outside the gene matches: 7. The CDR3 protein is CASRRTSGVRETQYF. CDR3 nucleotide sequence: TGTGCCAGCAGGCGGACTAGCGGGGTCCGTGAGACCCAGTACTTC.

V and J are TRBV5-1 and TRBJ2-5; perhaps TRBD1 as D (6 bases). CDR3 length: 15 amino acids. Trimming took 0 bases from V and 1 from J, leaving 10 bases between them. Germline-derived CDR1 and CDR2 are SGHRS and YFSETQ. The CDR3 is CASSLVGGGQETQYF. The CDR3 DNA sequence: TGCGCCAGCAGCTTGGTTGGGGGCGGCCAAGAGACCCAGTACTTC.

The chain is built from TRBV19 and TRBJ1-3, with D unclear. Germline CDR1 reads LNHDA; CDR2 reads SQIVND (reference sequence). The CDR3 spans 14 residues. The V and J ends lost 5 bases and 4 bases respectively, with 12 bases between them. The CDR3 reads CASSRQVSGNTIYF. Here the CDR3 DNA reads TGTGCCAGTAGTCGTCAGGTATCCGGAAACACCATATATTTT.

The table lists this clone with a count of one. The chain links TRBV2 to TRBJ2-1; TRBD2 matches at 10 bases. The V segment lost 10 bases and the J segment 0 bases; nucleotides outside the gene matches: 9. The length of the CDR3 is 16 residues. Germline V lookup: CDR1 SNHLY, CDR2 FYNNEI. The CDR3 loop is CATRKSGGDSYNEQFF. The CDR3 coding sequence is TGTGCCACCCGTAAGAGCGGGGGGGACTCCTACAATGAGCAGTTCTTC.

The chain is built from TRBV29-1 and TRBJ2-2; 13 positions agree with TRBD2. The germline V gene has CDR1 SQVTM and CDR2 ANQGSEA. This CDR3 has 14 amino acids. CDR3 DNA sequence: TGCAGTGGATCTACTAGCGGGGGGGCCGGGGAGCTGTTTTTT. It is translated as CSGSTSGGAGELFF.

The chain combines TRBV7-9 with TRBJ2-5; D is undetermined. Germline assignment: CDR1 SEHNR and CDR2 FQNEAQ (reference sequence). The CDR3 sequence is 11 residues long. The V gene lost 4 bases and the J gene lost 3 bases, with 3 bases spanning the gap. The DNA for the CDR3 is TGTGCCAGCAGCTCGGAAGAGACCCAGTACTTC. It yields the protein CASSSEETQYF.

This clone was detected once. The chain couples TRBV2 to TRBJ1-5; 7 nucleotides align to TRBD1. With V trimmed by 6 bases and J by 7 bases, 6 bases remained unmatched. CDR1 and CDR2 from the germline V gene are SNHLY and FYNNEI. CDR3 length: 13 amino acids. This CDR3 reads CASRPQGSQPQHF. The CDR3 DNA reads as TGTGCCAGCAGGCCACAGGGGAGCCAGCCCCAGCATTTT.

The CDR3 reads CSVEETGVEQYF. In DNA form, the CDR3 reads TGCAGCGTTGAAGAGACAGGGGTCGAGCAGTACTTC. This chain links TRBV29-1 with TRBJ2-7; 8 bases line up with TRBD1. The V segment lost 0 bases and the J segment 6 bases; nucleotides outside the gene matches: 1. The length of the CDR3 is 12 residues. CDR1 SQVTM and CDR2 ANQGSEA come from the germline V gene.

This chain links TRBV28 with TRBJ1-5; D remains ambiguous. Germline V gene lookup returns CDR1 MDHEN and CDR2 SYDVKM. The CDR3 loop spans 13 amino acids. V was cut by 5 bases and J by 7 bases, with 12 bases left in between. This CDR3 is CASSLRVGQPQHF. CDR3 DNA: TGTGCCAGCAGTCTTAGGGTTGGGCAGCCCCAGCATTTT.

The rearrangement links TRBV7-9 to TRBJ1-1, with TRBD1 matching over 11 bases. Trimming cost V 5 bases and J 5 bases; bases outside gene matches: 7. The germline V gene encodes CDR1 SEHNR and CDR2 FQNEAQ (reference sequence). CDR3 length equals 15 residues. CDR3 DNA: TGTGCCAGCAGCCTGCCGGGACAGGGGGTAACTGAAGCTTTCTTT. Protein product: CASSLPGQGVTEAFF.

J is TRBJ1-1 and V is TRBV10-3, with D unresolved. Deletions cut 3 bases from V and 2 bases from J, with 16 bases between. The germline gives CDR1 ENHRY, CDR2 SYGVKD. The CDR3 has 16 amino acids. The CDR3 bases are TGTGCCATCAGTGACTCCTCAGTACCGCCAAACACTGAAGCTTTCTTT. Translating it yields CAISDSSVPPNTEAFF.

CDR3: CASSLRTGQETQYF. For the CDR3, the DNA is TGTGCCAGCAGCCTACGGACAGGGCAAGAGACCCAGTACTTC. The chain couples TRBV13 to TRBJ2-5, with 8 bases fitting TRBD1. There are 14 residues in the CDR3. V trimming: 5 bases; J trimming: 2 bases; junction bases outside the gene matches: 4. Germline V gene data show CDR1 as PRHDT and CDR2 as FYEKMQ (reference sequence).

The rearrangement joins TRBV9 to TRBJ2-1; a possible D gene is TRBD2 (6 bases). The CDR3 sequence is 16 residues long. The V end lost 4 bases, the J end lost 3 bases, and 17 bases lay between the germline ends. CDR1 and CDR2 from the germline V gene are SGDLS and YYNGEE. CDR3 nucleotides: TGTGCCAGCAGCCCCTCCCCGGCGGGGTTCTACAATGAGCAGTTCTTC. Translating it yields CASSPSPAGFYNEQFF.

The chain recombines TRBV6-5 with TRBJ1-2, with D perhaps matching TRBD1 (6 bases). The CDR3 covers 13 residues. Trimming shortened V by 4 bases and J by 8 bases, and 14 bases separated the two germline ends. Germline CDR1 is MNHEY and CDR2 is SVGAGI. CDR3 DNA sequence: TGTGCCAGCAGTTGGAACAGGGTGTGGGGCTACACCTTC. This translates into CASSWNRVWGYTF.

As regards this clone: At one end the junction does not follow the germline gene, possibly because of a read error. V gene TRBV6-6 combines with J gene TRBJ1-5, with D perhaps matching TRBD1 (5 bases). Germline lookup yields CDR1 MNHNY and CDR2 SVGAGI (reference sequence). There are 12 residues in the CDR3. For the CDR3, the DNA is TGTGCTAGCACGGAGGGGTGGCAGCCCCAGCATTTT. Protein: CASTEGWQPQHF.

The rearrangement joins TRBV21-1 to TRBJ1-6; the table names TRBD1, a call not compared with the DNA. TRBV21-1 is marked as a pseudogene. This CDR3 is 14 amino acids long. The CDR3 loop reads CASSKTPTVVPLHF. CDR3 DNA: TGTGCCAGCAGCAAAACCCCTACAGTGGTCCCCCTCCACTTT.

J is TRBJ1-1 and V is TRBV27; 8 positions agree with TRBD1. The V gene's germline CDR1 is MNHEY and CDR2 SMNVEV (reference sequence). The CDR3 totals 14 residues. The junction had 7 bases not matched to a gene; V was cut back by 5 bases and J by 5 bases. The CDR3: CASSGAGGKTEAFF. CDR3 nucleotide sequence: TGTGCCAGCAGTGGGGCAGGGGGCAAGACTGAAGCTTTCTTT.

The chain joins TRBV7-8 to TRBJ2-5; the D gene is possibly TRBD2 (6 bases). The germline V gene has CDR1 SGHVS and CDR2 FQNEAQ. The CDR3 consists of 14 residues. The V end lost 3 bases, the J end lost 5 bases, and 13 bases lay between the germline ends. The CDR3 DNA follows: TGTGCCAGCAGCTTCGATCGGGGGAGTGAGACCCAGTACTTC. Amino acid sequence: CASSFDRGSETQYF.

The chain uses TRBV5-4 and TRBJ2-7; TRBD1 matches at 7 bases. From germline, CDR1 is SGHNT and CDR2 YYREEE (reference sequence). V lost 3 bases, J lost 3 bases, and 6 bases stayed unmatched. The CDR3 extends over 14 amino acids. CDR3 nucleotides: TGTGCCAGCAGCTATACAGGGGTGGACTACGAGCAGTACTTC. This translates into CASSYTGVDYEQYF.

The chain links TRBV4-1 to TRBJ1-1; the D is unclear. The CDR3 has 16 amino acids. CDR1 and CDR2 from the germline V gene are MGHRA and YSYEKL. V dropped 3 bases and J dropped 0 bases, with 14 bases sitting between them. Written as DNA, the CDR3 is TGCGCCAGCAGCCACCCCGCTCGGGATTTGAACACTGAAGCTTTCTTT. It translates to CASSHPARDLNTEAFF.

A word on this clone: The sample has other DNA sequences that encode this CDR3 too. The chain joins TRBV5-1 to TRBJ2-3; D gene uncertain. Germline loops: CDR1 SGHRS, CDR2 YFSETQ. The CDR3 sequence is 11 residues long. Trimming cost V 0 bases and J 6 bases, with 2 bases left between them. CDR3 region: CASSLADTQYF. As DNA, the CDR3 is TGCGCCAGCAGCTTGGCGGATACGCAGTATTTT. The full variable domain, rest sourced from reference TRBV5-1 and TRBJ2-3, is KAGVTQTPRYLIKTRGQQVTLSCSPISGHRSVSWYQQTPGQGLQFLFEYFSETQRNKGNFPGRFSGRQFSNSRSEMNVSTLELGDSALYLCASSLADTQYFGPGTRLTVL.